The sequence of this TCR beta chain was determined in a study of blood T cell repertoires in COVID-19. Germline trimming cut 1 base from V and 5 bases from J; bases unmatched to any gene: 5. This CDR3 has 16 residues. Looked up from germline, CDR1 is SGHNT and CDR2 is YYREEE (reference sequence). In the original analysis: Amplification with reference gene primers provided the estimates of nucleated cell counts. Clones were read by immunoSEQ multiplex PCR, and TCRdb kept only the in-frame ones, dropping some. The V and J calls and clone size are taken from that table; D and trimming were inferred from the DNA. The table records 50,000 to 65,000 clones, approximately 82% of them present only once.

V and J are TRBV5-4 and TRBJ2-3; TRBD2 matches at 12 bases. Material for sequencing was peripheral blood. The TCR originated in a human donor in a cohort sampled during active COVID-19. The CDR3, as DNA: TGTGCCAGCAGCTTGCCTCCTAGCGGGGGGGGAGATACGCAGTATTTT. Protein product: CASSLPPSGGGDTQYF.